A single sample gave rise to the 9 T cell receptor beta chains below, sequenced in a study of T cells in Graves' hyperthyroidism and ophthalmopathy. Amplified TCR beta CDR3 regions came from RNA transcripts. With the HTBI primer set, the TCR CDR3 went through a first round of RT-PCR. TCRdb reanalysed the multiplex PCR reads using MiXCR and keeps one entry per CDR3 protein. The repertoire consists of 550,000 to 600,000 distinct CDR3 sequences, with approximately 15% occurring once and the leading ten covering approximately 6.4%. Sequencing was carried out using blood. These receptors came from a woman in her late teens or twenties with Graves' ophthalmopathy.

This clonotype was seen many times. This chain joins TRBV7-2 and TRBJ2-5, with D hard to call. Germline V gene sequence: CDR1 SGHTA, CDR2 FQGNSA. Trimming cost V 3 bases and J 2 bases, with 10 bases left between them. The CDR3 length is 14 residues. In DNA form, the CDR3 reads TGTGCCAGCAGCTTGATCAGTGTACAAGAGACCCAGTACTTC. Protein product: CASSLISVQETQYF. Variable domain in full (rest from reference TRBV7-2 and TRBJ2-5): GAGVSQSPSNKVTEKGKDVELRCDPISGHTALYWYRQSLGQGLEFLIYFQGNSAPDKSGLPSDRFSAERTGGSVSTLTIQRTQQEDSAVYLCASSLISVQETQYFGPGTRLLVL.

This clonotype appeared many times. The chain is built from TRBV7-9 and TRBJ1-1; TRBD1 agrees at 8 bases. This CDR3 has 15 residues. V lost 1 base and J lost 1; bases outside the gene matches: 2. CDR1 SEHNR and CDR2 FQNEAQ come from the germline V gene (reference sequence). The CDR3 region has the DNA TGTGCCAGCAGCTTAGGGACAGGGACGAACACTGAAGCTTTCTTT. This codes for CASSLGTGTNTEAFF.

The chain links TRBV20-1 to TRBJ2-2; 9 bases agree with TRBD2. CDR3 length equals 15 residues. Germline trimming cut 6 bases from V and 8 bases from J; bases unmatched to any gene: 13. Germline CDR1 and CDR2: DFQATT and SNEGSKA (reference sequence). CDR3 sequence (DNA): TGCAGTGCCGGTGTGGTAGCGGGAGCTCTGGGGGAGCTGTTTTTT. Protein: CSAGVVAGALGELFF.

This clonotype was seen only once. The rearrangement links TRBV5-4 to TRBJ2-2; D is ambiguous. The CDR3 sequence is 13 residues long. The V gene's germline CDR1 is SGHNT and CDR2 YYREEE (reference sequence). The ends were cut back, 8 bases at V and 3 bases at J, with 11 bases in the middle. CDR3 in amino acids: CARGSWDTGELFF. Written as DNA, the CDR3 is TGTGCCAGGGGCTCTTGGGACACCGGGGAGCTGTTTTTT.

This clonotype has only a few counts. The V and J genes are TRBV4-1 and TRBJ2-1, with TRBD1 matching over 8 bases. CDR3 length equals 16 residues. Germline loops: CDR1 MGHRA, CDR2 YSYEKL. V was clipped by 4 bases and J by 5 bases; unmatched bases: 10. The chain's CDR3 is CASSRYGQGRNNEQFF. CDR3 in DNA: TGCGCCAGCAGCCGATACGGACAGGGAAGAAACAATGAGCAGTTCTTC.

On this clonotype: This clone may be a read error of a much larger clone one base away. The rearrangement uses TRBV12-3 or TRBV12-4 and TRBJ2-1, with TRBD1 as a possible D gene (5 bases). The CDR3 totals 15 residues. Trimming removed 3 bases at V and 7 bases at J, with 16 bases between. The CDR3 loop is CASSFSIQGLNEQFF. As DNA, the CDR3 is TGTGCCAGCAGTTTCTCGATCCAGGGTTTGAATGAGCAGTTCTTC.

This clonotype was observed many times. V is TRBV7-9 and J is TRBJ2-1; D is unresolved. V lost 5 bases and J lost 7, with 24 bases in between. Germline CDR1 is SEHNR and CDR2 is FQNEAQ (reference sequence). This CDR3 has 17 residues. The CDR3 is CASSKAIQNLMQNEQFF. CDR3 sequence (DNA): TGTGCCAGCAGCAAGGCGATACAGAACCTGATGCAGAATGAGCAGTTCTTC.

The chain uses TRBV6-1 and TRBJ2-7, with D unresolved. CDR3 length: 14 amino acids. Germline CDR1 and CDR2: MNHNS and SASEGT. The germline V and J ends were trimmed by 5 bases and 3 bases, with 14 bases remaining between them. The chain's CDR3 is CASSLGFRNYEQYF. The CDR3 DNA sequence: TGTGCCAGCAGTCTAGGATTCCGTAACTACGAGCAGTACTTC.

The table lists this clonotype with a few counts. This chain links TRBV6-5 with TRBJ2-2; D tentatively reads TRBD1 or TRBD2 (5 bases each). Germline values: CDR1 MNHEY, CDR2 SVGAGI. The V gene lost 0 bases and the J gene lost 1 base, with 18 bases spanning the gap. The CDR3 contains 19 residues. CDR3 sequence: CASSYSMGRELLNTGELFF. The DNA of the CDR3 is TGTGCCAGCAGTTACTCGATGGGCAGGGAGCTCTTGAACACCGGGGAGCTGTTTTTT.